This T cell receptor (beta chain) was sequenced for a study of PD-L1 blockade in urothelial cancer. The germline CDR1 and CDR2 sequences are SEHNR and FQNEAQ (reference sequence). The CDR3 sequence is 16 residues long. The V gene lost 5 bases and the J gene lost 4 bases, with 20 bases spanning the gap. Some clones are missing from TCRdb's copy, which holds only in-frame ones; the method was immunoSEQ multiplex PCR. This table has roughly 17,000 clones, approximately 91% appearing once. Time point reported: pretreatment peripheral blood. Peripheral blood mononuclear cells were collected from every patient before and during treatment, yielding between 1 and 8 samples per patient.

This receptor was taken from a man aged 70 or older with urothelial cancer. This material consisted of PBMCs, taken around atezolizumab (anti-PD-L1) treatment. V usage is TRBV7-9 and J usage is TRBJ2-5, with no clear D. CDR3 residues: CASSPAAWFNRETQYF. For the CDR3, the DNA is TGTGCCAGCAGCCCGGCGGCCTGGTTTAATAGAGAGACCCAGTACTTC.